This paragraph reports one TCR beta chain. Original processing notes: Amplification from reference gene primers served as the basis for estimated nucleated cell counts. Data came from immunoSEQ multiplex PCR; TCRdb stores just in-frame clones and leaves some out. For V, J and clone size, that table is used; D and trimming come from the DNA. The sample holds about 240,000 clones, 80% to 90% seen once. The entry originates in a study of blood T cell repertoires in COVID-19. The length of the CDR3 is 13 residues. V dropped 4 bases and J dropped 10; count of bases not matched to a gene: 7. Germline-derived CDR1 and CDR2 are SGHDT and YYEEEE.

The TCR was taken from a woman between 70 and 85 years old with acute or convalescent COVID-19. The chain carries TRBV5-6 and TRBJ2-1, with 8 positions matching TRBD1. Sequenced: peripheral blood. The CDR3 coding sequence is TGTGCCAGCAGCAGGACAGGGCGGTACGAGCAGTTCTTC. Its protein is CASSRTGRYEQFF.